The rows below give T cell receptor beta chains drawn from one sample of a study of cytomegalovirus exposure and HLA in healthy donors. Here immunoSEQ multiplex PCR was the method, and the copy in TCRdb shows in-frame clones only, minus some. The sample lists approximately 110,000 clones, roughly 82% occurring once. The sample was PBMCs. These receptors were collected from a woman between 35 and 50 years old in good health and CMV-seropositive. CDR3s include the opening cysteine and the closing phenylalanine or tryptophan. Fields, in order: J gene, D gene, clone size, V gene, CDR3 DNA, CDR3 protein. D genes are given only for firm matches. Expanded clones are given a class, and other clones once, few, many or no size at all.

>TRBJ1-2|TRBD1|-|TRBV19
TGTGCCAGCAGGGACAGCCTTAACTATGGCTACACCTTC
CASRDSLNYGYTF
>TRBJ2-7|TRBD1|-|TRBV12-5
TGTGCTAGGGCATCGGGACAGACCTACGAGCAGTACTTC
CARASGQTYEQYF
>TRBJ1-4|-|-|TRBV6-1
TGTGCCAGCCGCCCCGGTGCGGGGGAAAAACTGTTTTTT
CASRPGAGEKLFF
>TRBJ1-1|TRBD1|few|TRBV19
TGTGCCAGTAGTGTTCTTTCACAGGGGCTGACTGAAGCTTTCTTT
CASSVLSQGLTEAFF
>TRBJ2-1|-|-|TRBV6-5
TGTGCCAGCAGTTACTCAGGGGGGAGGGAGTTCTTC
CASSYSGGREFF
>TRBJ1-1|-|once|TRBV6-6
TGTGCCAGCAGTTACCGACAGACGAACACTGAAGCTTTCTTT
CASSYRQTNTEAFF
>TRBJ2-7|TRBD1|once|TRBV7-8
TGTGCCAGCAGCTCGGACAGGGTTGTCGCGGAGCAGTACTTC
CASSSDRVVAEQYF
>TRBJ1-5|-|few|TRBV6-5
TGTGCCAGCAGTTACTCGTATCCGGTTTGTGTTCAGCCCCAGCATTTT
CASSYSYPVCVQPQHF
>TRBJ2-7|-|-|TRBV9
TGTGCCAGCAGCTTGGGTTCGGGGTCCTACGAGCAGTACTTC
CASSLGSGSYEQYF
>TRBJ2-1|-|-|TRBV29-1
TGCAGCGTTGAATGTACAGGACACATAACCAATGAGCAGTTCTTC
CSVECTGHITNEQFF
>TRBJ1-1|-|-|TRBV30
TGTGCCTGGAGCCTTGGCGGGACGGAGAACACTGAAGCTTTCTTT
CAWSLGGTENTEAFF
>TRBJ2-3|-|few|TRBV5-5
TGTGCCAGCACCCCTGGGGCGGACCTCGCAGATACGCAGTATTTT
CASTPGADLADTQYF
>TRBJ2-1|TRBD2|few|TRBV28
TGTGCCAGCACCCTTTACGGGGGGAATGAGCAGTTCTTC
CASTLYGGNEQFF
>TRBJ2-7|TRBD1|-|TRBV10-2
TGCGCCAGCGCTCGACAGGGGGGCAACGAGCAGTACTTC
CASARQGGNEQYF
>TRBJ2-1|TRBD2|-|TRBV2
TGTGCCAGCAGTGAGGGAATCTCTAGCGGGAGTGTCAATGAGCAGTTCTTC
CASSEGISSGSVNEQFF